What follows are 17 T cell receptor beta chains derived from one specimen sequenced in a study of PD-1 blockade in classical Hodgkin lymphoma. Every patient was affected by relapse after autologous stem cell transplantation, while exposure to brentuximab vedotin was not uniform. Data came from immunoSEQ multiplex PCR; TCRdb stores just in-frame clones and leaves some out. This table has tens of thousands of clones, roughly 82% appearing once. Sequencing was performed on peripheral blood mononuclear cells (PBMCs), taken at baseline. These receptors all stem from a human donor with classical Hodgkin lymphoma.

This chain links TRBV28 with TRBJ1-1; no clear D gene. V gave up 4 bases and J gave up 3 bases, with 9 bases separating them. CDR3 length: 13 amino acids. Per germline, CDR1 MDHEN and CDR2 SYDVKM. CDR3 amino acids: CASSSGGHTEAFF. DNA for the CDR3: TGTGCCAGCAGTTCAGGAGGGCACACTGAAGCTTTCTTT. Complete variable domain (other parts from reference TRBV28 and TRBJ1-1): DVKVTQSSRYLVKRTGEKVFLECVQDMDHENMFWYRQDPGLGLRLIYFSYDVKMKEKGDIPEGYSVSREKKERFSLILESASTNQTSMYLCASSSGGHTEAFFGQGTRLTVV.

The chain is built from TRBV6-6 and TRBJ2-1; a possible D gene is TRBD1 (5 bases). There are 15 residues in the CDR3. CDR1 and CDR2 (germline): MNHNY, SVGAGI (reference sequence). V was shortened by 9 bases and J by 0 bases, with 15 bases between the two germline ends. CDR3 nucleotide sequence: TGTGCCAGTCTTTTAGGGGCTACCTCCTACAATGAGCAGTTCTTC. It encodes CASLLGATSYNEQFF.

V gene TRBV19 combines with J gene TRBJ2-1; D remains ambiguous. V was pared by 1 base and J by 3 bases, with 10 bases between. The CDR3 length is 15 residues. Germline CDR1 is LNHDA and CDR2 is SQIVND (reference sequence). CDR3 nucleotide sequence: TGTGCCAGTAGTATAGTTGGTGGGGTCTACAATGAGCAGTTCTTC. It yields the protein CASSIVGGVYNEQFF.

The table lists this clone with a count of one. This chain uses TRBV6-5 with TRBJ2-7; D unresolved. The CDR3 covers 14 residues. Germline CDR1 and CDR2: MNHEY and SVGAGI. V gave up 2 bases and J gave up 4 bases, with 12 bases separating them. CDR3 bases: TGTGCCAGCAGTTACAGGCCCGACCTTTACGAGCAGTACTTC. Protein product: CASSYRPDLYEQYF.

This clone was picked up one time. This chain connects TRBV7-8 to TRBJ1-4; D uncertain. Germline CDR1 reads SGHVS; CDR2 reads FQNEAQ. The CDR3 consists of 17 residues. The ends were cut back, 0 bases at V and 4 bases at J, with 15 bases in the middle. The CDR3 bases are TGTGCCAGCAGCTTAGCGTCTGCGGGGAAAATTAATGAAAAACTGTTTTTT. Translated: CASSLASAGKINEKLFF.

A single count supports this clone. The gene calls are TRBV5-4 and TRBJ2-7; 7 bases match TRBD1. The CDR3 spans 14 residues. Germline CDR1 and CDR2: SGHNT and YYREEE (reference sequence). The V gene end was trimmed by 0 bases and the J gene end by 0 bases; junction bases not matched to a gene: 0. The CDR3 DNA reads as TGTGCCAGCAGCTTGGACAGGGGCTCCTACGAGCAGTACTTC. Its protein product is CASSLDRGSYEQYF.

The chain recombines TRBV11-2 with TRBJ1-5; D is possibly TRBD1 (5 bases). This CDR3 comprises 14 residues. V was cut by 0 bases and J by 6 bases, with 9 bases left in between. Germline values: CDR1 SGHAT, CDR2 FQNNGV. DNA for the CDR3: TGTGCCAGCAGCTTAGACCAGGGCATTCAGCCCCAGCATTTT. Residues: CASSLDQGIQPQHF.

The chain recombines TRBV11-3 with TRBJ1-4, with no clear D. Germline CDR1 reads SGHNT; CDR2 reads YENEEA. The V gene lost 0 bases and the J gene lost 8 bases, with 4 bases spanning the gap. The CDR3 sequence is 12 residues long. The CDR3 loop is CASSLDREKLFF. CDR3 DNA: TGTGCCAGCAGCTTAGATCGAGAAAAACTGTTTTTT.

CDR3 DNA: TGCGCCAGCAGCCAACAGGGAACTAATGAAAAACTGTTTTTT. Translating it yields CASSQQGTNEKLFF. The chain combines TRBV4-3 with TRBJ1-4; tentative D call: TRBD1 (5 bases). Trimming shortened V by 2 bases and J by 1 base, and 5 bases separated the two germline ends. This CDR3 region has 14 residues. From germline, CDR1 is LGHNA and CDR2 YSLEER.

As DNA, the CDR3 is TGTGCCATCTCCCGGACCGGGACAGGGGAGGGCACTGAAGCTTTCTTT. It codes for CAISRTGTGEGTEAFF. V usage is TRBV10-3 and J usage is TRBJ1-1; 10 bases align to TRBD1. Germline CDR1 ENHRY, CDR2 SYGVKD. This CDR3 comprises 16 residues. J lost 4 bases, V lost 8 bases, and 13 bases had no gene match.

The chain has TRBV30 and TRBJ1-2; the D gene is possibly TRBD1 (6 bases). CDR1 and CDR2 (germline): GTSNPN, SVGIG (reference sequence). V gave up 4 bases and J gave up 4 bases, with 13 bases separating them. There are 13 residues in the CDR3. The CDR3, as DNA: TGTGCCTGGAACATACAGGGATCCTATGGCTACACCTTC. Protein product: CAWNIQGSYGYTF. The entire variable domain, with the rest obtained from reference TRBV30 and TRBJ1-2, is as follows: SQTIHQWPATLVQPVGSPLSLECTVEGTSNPNLYWYRQAAGRGLQLLFYSVGIGQISSEVPQNLSASRPQDRQFILSSKKLLLSDSGFYLCAWNIQGSYGYTFGSGTRLTVV.

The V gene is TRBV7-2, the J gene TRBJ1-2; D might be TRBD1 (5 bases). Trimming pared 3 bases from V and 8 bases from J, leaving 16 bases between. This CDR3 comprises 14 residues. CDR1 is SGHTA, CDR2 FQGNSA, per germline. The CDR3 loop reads CASSFNAQGGGYTF. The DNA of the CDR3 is TGTGCCAGCAGCTTCAACGCCCAGGGCGGGGGCTACACCTTC.

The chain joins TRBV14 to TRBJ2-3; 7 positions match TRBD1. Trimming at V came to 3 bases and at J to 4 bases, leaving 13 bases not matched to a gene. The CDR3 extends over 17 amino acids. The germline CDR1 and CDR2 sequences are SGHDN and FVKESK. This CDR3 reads CASSHQLRDSLPDTQYF. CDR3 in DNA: TGTGCCAGCAGCCATCAACTTAGGGACAGCCTACCAGATACGCAGTATTTT.

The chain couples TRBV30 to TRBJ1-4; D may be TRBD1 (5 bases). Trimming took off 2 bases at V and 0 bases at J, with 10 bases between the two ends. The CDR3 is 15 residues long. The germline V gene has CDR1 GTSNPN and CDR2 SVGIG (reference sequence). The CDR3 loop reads CAWSRQIATNEKLFF. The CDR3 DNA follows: TGTGCCTGGAGTAGACAGATTGCAACTAATGAAAAACTGTTTTTT.

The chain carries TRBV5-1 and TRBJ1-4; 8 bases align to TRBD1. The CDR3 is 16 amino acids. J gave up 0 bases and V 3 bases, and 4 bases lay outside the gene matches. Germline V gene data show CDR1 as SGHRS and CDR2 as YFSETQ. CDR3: CASSYQGAATNEKLFF. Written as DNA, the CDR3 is TGCGCCAGCAGCTACCAGGGGGCTGCAACTAATGAAAAACTGTTTTTT.

The CDR3 coding sequence is TGTGCCAGCAGTGAATTAAACAGGGGAAGGACTGAAGCTTTCTTT. Encoded protein: CASSELNRGRTEAFF. This chain connects TRBV2 to TRBJ1-1, with 7 nucleotides matching TRBD1. Germline lookup yields CDR1 SNHLY and CDR2 FYNNEI. With 2 bases clipped from V and 5 bases from J, the junction kept 8 bases outside the gene matches. The CDR3 is 15 residues long.

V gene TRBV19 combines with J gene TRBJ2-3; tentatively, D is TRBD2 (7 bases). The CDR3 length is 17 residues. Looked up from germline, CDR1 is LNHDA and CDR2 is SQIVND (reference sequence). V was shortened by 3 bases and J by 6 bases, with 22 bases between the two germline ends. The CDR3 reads CASSMTGGDWFRDTQYF. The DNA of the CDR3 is TGTGCCAGTAGTATGACGGGGGGCGATTGGTTCAGGGATACGCAGTATTTT.